The 14 T cell receptor beta chains below all came from one sample that was sequenced in a study of cytomegalovirus exposure and HLA in healthy donors. Amplification used 60 Vbeta primers and 13 Jbeta primers. Measured with immunoSEQ multiplex PCR; TCRdb has only the in-frame clones, and not every one. The sample holds 60,000 to 65,000 clones, approximately 71% seen once. Sequencing used PBMCs. All receptors come from a woman in her 40s in good health and CMV-seropositive.

The chain employs TRBV5-1 and TRBJ2-7; 11 nucleotides line up with TRBD1. CDR3 length: 18 amino acids. J gave up 1 base and V 4 bases, and 13 bases lay outside the gene matches. From germline, CDR1 is SGHRS and CDR2 YFSETQ. The CDR3 reads CASSRNYRGQGASYEQYF. CDR3 DNA sequence: TGCGCCAGCAGCAGAAACTACCGTGGACAGGGGGCGTCCTACGAGCAGTACTTC.

The table lists this clone with a few counts. The chain has TRBV19 and TRBJ1-1; D remains ambiguous. In germline, CDR1 is LNHDA, CDR2 SQIVND (reference sequence). The CDR3 extends over 15 amino acids. V shed 1 base and J shed 3 bases, with 12 bases lying between them. Here the CDR3 reads CASSIVGVGDTEAFF. The CDR3 DNA reads as TGTGCCAGTAGTATAGTTGGGGTCGGGGACACTGAAGCTTTCTTT.

This clone was detected only once. The rearrangement joins TRBV6-6 to TRBJ1-6, with 11 bases identical to TRBD1. From germline, CDR1 is MNHNY and CDR2 SVGAGI (reference sequence). V shed 6 bases, J shed 10 bases, and the junction held 8 bases outside the gene matches. The CDR3 covers 15 residues. CDR3 sequence reads: CASSTPGQGESPLHF. In nucleotides, the CDR3 is TGTGCCAGCAGCACACCGGGACAGGGGGAATCACCCCTCCACTTT.

This clone was counted between two and nine times. The chain couples TRBV7-3 to TRBJ1-5, with D possibly TRBD1 on 6 matching bases. The germline V gene has CDR1 SGHTA and CDR2 FQGTGA. V was trimmed by 4 bases and J by 5 bases, leaving 15 bases between them. The CDR3 covers 15 residues. CDR3 amino acids: CASSSTGSPDQPQHF. The CDR3 DNA reads as TGTGCCAGCAGCTCGACAGGCTCCCCCGATCAGCCCCAGCATTTT.

As concerns this clone: The junction shows a germline mismatch at one end, possibly a read error. The chain joins TRBV7-9 to TRBJ2-5, with D maybe TRBD2 (5 bases). This CDR3 region has 17 residues. Germline CDR1 reads SEHNR; CDR2 reads FQNEAQ (reference sequence). CDR3 region: CSSSLGRSGERPETQYF. In DNA form, the CDR3 reads TGTTCCAGCAGCTTAGGTCGTTCTGGGGAGCGGCCAGAGACCCAGTACTTC.

The J gene is TRBJ1-5, the V gene TRBV19; TRBD1 is a possible D gene (6 bases). The length of the CDR3 is 14 residues. The germline V gene encodes CDR1 LNHDA and CDR2 SQIVND (reference sequence). V lost 5 bases and J 7 bases, leaving 15 bases between the germline ends. The CDR3 reads CASSDRPQGQPQHF. Written as DNA, the CDR3 is TGTGCCAGTAGTGATCGACCCCAGGGGCAGCCCCAGCATTTT.

This chain joins TRBV5-5 and TRBJ1-5; D gene uncertain. Per germline, CDR1 SGHKS and CDR2 YYEKEE (reference sequence). V shed 0 bases and J shed 11 bases, with 21 bases lying between them. The CDR3 loop spans 16 amino acids. CDR3 nucleotides: TGTGCCAGCAGCTTGGCGCACAGTCAATGGGAGAAAACCCAGCATTTT. Its translation is CASSLAHSQWEKTQHF.

The chain combines TRBV25-1 with TRBJ1-2; D ambiguous. Germline V CDR1 and CDR2: MGHDK, SYGVNS. V lost 4 bases and J lost 4, with 16 bases in between. The CDR3 totals 15 residues. The CDR3 reads CASSGVASGVYGYTF. The DNA for the CDR3 is TGTGCCAGCAGTGGGGTGGCGAGCGGGGTCTATGGCTACACCTTC.

The genes are TRBV6-1 and TRBJ1-5, with 7 bases fitting TRBD1. Per germline, CDR1 MNHNS and CDR2 SASEGT. The CDR3 is made up of 14 amino acids. V trimming: 6 bases; J trimming: 0 bases; junction bases outside the gene matches: 2. CDR3 bases: TGTGCCAGCAGGGACAGGTATAGCAATCAGCCCCAGCATTTT. Translation gives CASRDRYSNQPQHF.

V gene TRBV5-4 combines with J gene TRBJ2-1; perhaps TRBD2 as D (6 bases). Trimming left V 3 bases short and J 7 bases short, with 8 bases between. The CDR3 is 12 amino acids. CDR1 is SGHNT, CDR2 YYREEE, per germline (reference sequence). CDR3 sequence: CASSSGLNEQFF. CDR3 nucleotide sequence: TGTGCCAGCAGCTCGGGACTGAATGAGCAGTTCTTC.

The V and J genes are TRBV19 and TRBJ1-5, with D maybe TRBD1 (5 bases). The CDR3 runs 15 residues. CDR1 is LNHDA and CDR2 is SQIVND in the germline V gene (reference sequence). V lost 1 base, J lost 11 bases, and 18 bases lay in between. For the CDR3, the DNA is TGTGCCAGTAGTATAGGCGGGGACTCACGGGGGGCCCAGCATTTT. This codes for CASSIGGDSRGAQHF.

This clone was picked up a small number of times. The rearrangement joins TRBV30 to TRBJ1-1; D is unresolved. Trimming stripped 1 base from V and 0 bases from J, with 6 bases between. Germline CDR1 reads GTSNPN; CDR2 reads SVGIG (reference sequence). The length of the CDR3 is 13 residues. CDR3 amino acids: CAWSEQLNTEAFF. The CDR3 nucleotides are TGTGCCTGGAGTGAACAGTTGAACACTGAAGCTTTCTTT.

The chain joins TRBV7-2 to TRBJ2-7, with 7 bases fitting TRBD1. The V gene's germline CDR1 is SGHTA and CDR2 FQGNSA. The CDR3 totals 15 residues. Germline trimming cut 4 bases from V and 0 bases from J; bases unmatched to any gene: 6. In DNA form, the CDR3 reads TGTGCCAGCAGCTCCCGACAGGGACGCTCCTACGAGCAGTACTTC. This gives the protein CASSSRQGRSYEQYF.

V usage is TRBV6-1 and J usage is TRBJ1-2, with 10 bases matching TRBD1. V shed 1 base and J 5 bases; nucleotides not matched to a gene: 4. Germline V gene lookup returns CDR1 MNHNS and CDR2 SASEGT. The CDR3 extends over 15 amino acids. In nucleotides, the CDR3 is TGTGCCAGCAGTGAAGTGGGGACAGGGGTGTATGGCTACACCTTC. Residues: CASSEVGTGVYGYTF.